Listed here is a single T cell receptor beta chain. This sample was included in a study of blood T cell repertoires in COVID-19. Overall study context: Researchers got acute and convalescent COVID-19 samples from the United States, Italy and Spain. PBMCs, B-cell-depleted T cells, or T cells were the source of the cDNA or gDNA that made up the material.

In the original processing: Reference gene primers were amplified, and this amplification served to estimate nucleated cell counts. Only in-frame clones appear in the TCRdb table, and some are missing; sequencing was by immunoSEQ multiplex PCR. That table is the source of V, J and clone size, and D and trimming were worked out from the DNA. The sample contains more than 150,000 clones, more than 85% of which appear only once. CDR3 length equals 14 residues. Trimming pared 1 base from V and 0 bases from J, leaving 5 bases between. Germline V gives CDR1 LGHDT, CDR2 YNNKEL (reference sequence). Followed over time, Seattle patients had been enrolled while infection was active.

This receptor was obtained from a man in his sixties with COVID-19, enrolled during active disease. The chain is built from TRBV3-1 (or the pseudogene TRBV3-2) and TRBJ2-3; TRBD2 might be the D (5 bases). The sample taken for sequencing was peripheral blood. CDR3 DNA: TGTGCCAGCAGCCAAGGGACTAGCACAGATACGCAGTATTTT. Protein product: CASSQGTSTDTQYF.